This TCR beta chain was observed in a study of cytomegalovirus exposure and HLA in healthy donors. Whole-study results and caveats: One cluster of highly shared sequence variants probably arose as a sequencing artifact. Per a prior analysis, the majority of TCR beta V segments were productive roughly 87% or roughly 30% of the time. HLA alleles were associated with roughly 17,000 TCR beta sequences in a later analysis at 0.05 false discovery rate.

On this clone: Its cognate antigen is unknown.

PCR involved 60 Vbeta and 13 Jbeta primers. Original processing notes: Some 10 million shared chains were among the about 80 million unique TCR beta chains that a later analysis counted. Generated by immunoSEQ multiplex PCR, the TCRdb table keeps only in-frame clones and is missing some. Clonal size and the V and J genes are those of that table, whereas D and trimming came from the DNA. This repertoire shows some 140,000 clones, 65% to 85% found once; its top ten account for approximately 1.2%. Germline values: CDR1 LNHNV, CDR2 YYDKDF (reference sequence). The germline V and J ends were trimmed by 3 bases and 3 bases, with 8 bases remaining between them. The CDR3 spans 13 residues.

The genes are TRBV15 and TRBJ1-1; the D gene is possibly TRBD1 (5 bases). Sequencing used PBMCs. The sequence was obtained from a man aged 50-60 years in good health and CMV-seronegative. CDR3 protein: CATSSSRDTEAFF. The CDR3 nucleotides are TGTGCCACCAGCAGCAGCAGGGACACTGAAGCTTTCTTT. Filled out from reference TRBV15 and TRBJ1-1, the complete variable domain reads DAMVIQNPRYQVTQFGKPVTLSCSQTLNHNVMYWYQQKSSQAPKLLFHYYDKDFNNEADTPDNFQSRRPNTSFCFLDIRSPGLGDTAMYLCATSSSRDTEAFFGQGTRLTVV.